These 13 T cell receptor beta chains share one sample of origin, sequenced in a study of control samples from healthy donors and cancer patients. Using immunoSEQ multiplex PCR, the repertoire was profiled, and TCRdb retains in-frame clones only, with some absent. Of approximately 100,000 clones in the sample, 88% were seen once. Sample: blood. The receptors were sampled from a man aged 25-45 years in good health.

The chain is built from TRBV5-4 and TRBJ1-2, with TRBD1 matching 7 bases. V was clipped by 4 bases and J by 11 bases; unmatched bases: 8. CDR1 SGHNT and CDR2 YYREEE come from the germline V gene (reference sequence). The CDR3 is 12 residues long. The CDR3 spells CASSPDDRVYTF. The CDR3 coding sequence is TGTGCCAGCAGCCCGGACGACAGGGTGTACACCTTC.

The chain has TRBV10-3 and TRBJ1-5; TRBD1 agrees at 7 bases. Per the germline V gene, CDR1 is ENHRY and CDR2 is SYGVKD. J was trimmed by 4 bases and V by 3 bases; bases with no gene match: 9. The CDR3 spans 16 residues. CDR3 sequence (DNA): TGTGCCATCAGTGATCCCCGGACAGGCGAAAATCAGCCCCAGCATTTT. Translating gives CAISDPRTGENQPQHF.

This chain uses TRBV6-5 with TRBJ2-7; tentatively, D is TRBD2 (5 bases). The CDR3 runs 15 residues. V lost 5 bases and J lost 4, with 18 bases in between. Germline V gene data show CDR1 as MNHEY and CDR2 as SVGAGI. The CDR3 DNA reads as TGTGCCAGCAGTACCCCCCCCGGGAAGCCTTACGAGCAGTACTTC. Translation gives CASSTPPGKPYEQYF.

The J gene is TRBJ2-7, the V gene TRBV7-9; D might be TRBD2 (6 bases). CDR3 length: 14 amino acids. Germline CDR1 and CDR2: SEHNR and FQNEAQ (reference sequence). Trimming shortened V by 6 bases and J by 1 base, and 13 bases separated the two germline ends. This CDR3 is CASSLNSGSYEQYF. Here the CDR3 DNA reads TGTGCCAGCAGTTTAAATAGCGGTTCCTACGAGCAGTACTTC.

V usage is TRBV20-1 and J usage is TRBJ2-7; 9 bases map to TRBD2. In germline, CDR1 is DFQATT, CDR2 SNEGSKA (reference sequence). J was trimmed by 2 bases and V by 3 bases; bases with no gene match: 8. The CDR3 sequence is 15 residues long. The CDR3 region is CSASYTGTSPYEQYF. In nucleotides, the CDR3 is TGCAGTGCTAGTTACACCGGGACTAGCCCCTACGAGCAGTACTTC.

The chain couples TRBV5-4 to TRBJ1-4, with D possibly being TRBD1 (6 bases). The germline gives CDR1 SGHNT, CDR2 YYREEE (reference sequence). V was shortened by 1 base and J by 8 bases, with 15 bases between the two germline ends. The CDR3 is made up of 15 amino acids. The CDR3 DNA sequence: TGTGCCAGCAGCTTGATTTCAGGGGAAGGCGAAAAACTGTTTTTT. Translating gives CASSLISGEGEKLFF. The full variable domain, with the rest looked up from reference TRBV5-4 and TRBJ1-4, is ETGVTQSPTHLIKTRGQQVTLRCSSQSGHNTVSWYQQALGQGPQFIFQYYREEENGRGNFPPRFSGLQFPNYSSELNVNALELDDSALYLCASSLISGEGEKLFFGSGTQLSVL.

The CDR3 nucleotides are TGTGCCAGCAGTGGATCCGAACAGGGTTCTCGACAGCCCCAGCATTTT. This sequence encodes CASSGSEQGSRQPQHF. The chain couples TRBV25-1 to TRBJ1-5; TRBD1 is a possible D gene (6 bases). Germline V CDR1 and CDR2: MGHDK, SYGVNS. V shed 4 bases and J shed 7 bases, with 20 bases lying between them. The CDR3 is 16 amino acids.

This chain links TRBV21-1 with TRBJ2-5; TRBD2 is the table's D call and was not checked against the DNA. TRBV21-1 is described as a pseudogene. The CDR3 is 16 residues long. The CDR3 sequence: CASSTHGRLVVETQYF. CDR3 DNA sequence: TGTGCCAGCAGCACCCACGGGAGACTAGTGGTGGAGACCCAGTACTTC.

The chain couples TRBV6-6 to TRBJ1-2, with 8 bases that match TRBD1. The CDR3 contains 13 residues. The V segment lost 6 bases and the J segment 8 bases; nucleotides outside the gene matches: 8. CDR1 is MNHNY, CDR2 SVGAGI, per germline (reference sequence). Here the CDR3 reads CASSSDRVGGYTF. CDR3 DNA: TGTGCCAGCAGCTCGGACAGGGTCGGCGGCTACACCTTC.

The V gene is TRBV5-4, the J gene TRBJ2-1, with 12 bases identical to TRBD2. The germline V gene has CDR1 SGHNT and CDR2 YYREEE (reference sequence). With 1 base clipped from V and 9 bases from J, the junction kept 5 bases outside the gene matches. CDR3 size: 15 residues. CDR3: CASSLILAGGREQFF. The CDR3 bases are TGTGCCAGCAGCTTGATCCTAGCGGGAGGGCGTGAGCAGTTCTTC. The full variable domain, completed using reference TRBV5-4 and TRBJ2-1, is ETGVTQSPTHLIKTRGQQVTLRCSSQSGHNTVSWYQQALGQGPQFIFQYYREEENGRGNFPPRFSGLQFPNYSSELNVNALELDDSALYLCASSLILAGGREQFFGPGTRLTVL.

The chain's CDR3 is CASSLDSGRTDTQYF. The DNA for the CDR3 is TGTGCCAGCAGCTTAGACAGCGGTCGCACAGATACGCAGTATTTT. This sequence joins TRBV11-3 and TRBJ2-3, with D perhaps matching TRBD2 (5 bases). The length of the CDR3 is 15 residues. Germline CDR1 is SGHNT and CDR2 is YENEEA. The ends were cut back, 0 bases at V and 1 base at J, with 8 bases in the middle.

Concerning this clone itself: Other DNA sequences within the sample encode an identical CDR3. V usage is TRBV27 and J usage is TRBJ2-2; D not resolved. The CDR3 contains 15 residues. Germline CDR1 and CDR2: MNHEY and SMNVEV (reference sequence). The V gene lost 0 bases and the J gene lost 2 bases, with 7 bases spanning the gap. CDR3 loop: CASSLSNYNTGELFF. The DNA for the CDR3 is TGTGCCAGCAGTTTATCGAATTACAACACCGGGGAGCTGTTTTTT.

CDR3 sequence: CASSTNRAPSSGANVLTF. The CDR3 bases are TGTGCCAGCAGCACGAACAGGGCGCCCAGCTCTGGGGCCAACGTCCTGACTTTC. The V gene is TRBV7-9, the J gene TRBJ2-6; D is perhaps TRBD1 (6 bases). CDR3 length equals 18 residues. Trimming took off 5 bases at V and 0 bases at J, with 17 bases between the two ends. Looked up from germline, CDR1 is SEHNR and CDR2 is FQNEAQ (reference sequence).